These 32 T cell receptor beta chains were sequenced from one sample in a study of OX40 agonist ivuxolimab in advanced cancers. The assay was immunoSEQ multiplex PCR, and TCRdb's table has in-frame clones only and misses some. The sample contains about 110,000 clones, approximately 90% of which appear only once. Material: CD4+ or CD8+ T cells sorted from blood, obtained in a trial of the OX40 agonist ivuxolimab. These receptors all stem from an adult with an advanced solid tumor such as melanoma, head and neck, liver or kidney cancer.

Here the CDR3 reads CASSFGSSYEQYF. The CDR3 nucleotides read TGTGCCAGCAGCTTCGGCAGTTCCTACGAGCAGTACTTC. The chain has TRBV7-3 and TRBJ2-7; D gene uncertain. Trimming removed 3 bases at V and 1 base at J, with 7 bases between. The CDR3 length is 13 residues. Germline-derived CDR1 and CDR2 are SGHTA and FQGTGA.

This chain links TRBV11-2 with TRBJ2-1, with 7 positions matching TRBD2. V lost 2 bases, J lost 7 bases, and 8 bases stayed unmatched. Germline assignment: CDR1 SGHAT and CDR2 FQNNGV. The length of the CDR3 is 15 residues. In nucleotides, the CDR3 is TGTGCCAGCAGCTTATTTGGGAGGGCCGGGAATGAGCAGTTCTTC. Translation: CASSLFGRAGNEQFF.

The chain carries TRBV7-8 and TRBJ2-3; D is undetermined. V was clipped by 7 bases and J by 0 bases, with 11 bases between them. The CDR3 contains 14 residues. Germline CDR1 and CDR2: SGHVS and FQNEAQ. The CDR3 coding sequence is TGTGCCAGCAATCGGATGACTAGCACAGATACGCAGTATTTT. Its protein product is CASNRMTSTDTQYF.

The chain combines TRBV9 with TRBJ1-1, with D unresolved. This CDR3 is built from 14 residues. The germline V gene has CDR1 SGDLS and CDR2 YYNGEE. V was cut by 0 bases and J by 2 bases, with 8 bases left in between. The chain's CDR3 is CASSVGTGNTEAFF. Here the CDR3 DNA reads TGTGCCAGCAGCGTAGGGACGGGTAACACTGAAGCTTTCTTT.

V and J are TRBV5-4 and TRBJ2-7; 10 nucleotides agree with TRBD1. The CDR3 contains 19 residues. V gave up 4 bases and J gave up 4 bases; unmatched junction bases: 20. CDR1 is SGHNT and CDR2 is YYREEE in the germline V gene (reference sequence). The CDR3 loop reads CASSPGQGSDHLNLYEQYF. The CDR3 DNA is TGTGCCAGCAGCCCGGGACAGGGGTCGGATCATCTTAACTTATACGAGCAGTACTTC.

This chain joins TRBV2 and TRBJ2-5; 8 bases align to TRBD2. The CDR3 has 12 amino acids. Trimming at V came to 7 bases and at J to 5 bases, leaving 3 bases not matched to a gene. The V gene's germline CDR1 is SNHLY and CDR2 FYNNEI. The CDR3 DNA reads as TGTGCCAGCATCCGGGGGGGGGAGACCCAGTACTTC. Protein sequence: CASIRGGETQYF.

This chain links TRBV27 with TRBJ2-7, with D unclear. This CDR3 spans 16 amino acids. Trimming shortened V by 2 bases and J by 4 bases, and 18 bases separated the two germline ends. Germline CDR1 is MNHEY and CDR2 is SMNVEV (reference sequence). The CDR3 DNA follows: TGTGCCAGCAGTTTACCCGGGCTAGGCAAACCGTACGAGCAGTACTTC. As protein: CASSLPGLGKPYEQYF.

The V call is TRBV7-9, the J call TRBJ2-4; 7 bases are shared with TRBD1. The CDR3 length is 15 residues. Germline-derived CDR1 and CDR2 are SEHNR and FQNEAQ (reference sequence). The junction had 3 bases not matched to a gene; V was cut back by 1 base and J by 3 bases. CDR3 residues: CASSLGDRLKNIQYF. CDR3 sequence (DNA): TGTGCCAGCAGCTTAGGGGACAGACTCAAAAACATTCAGTACTTC.

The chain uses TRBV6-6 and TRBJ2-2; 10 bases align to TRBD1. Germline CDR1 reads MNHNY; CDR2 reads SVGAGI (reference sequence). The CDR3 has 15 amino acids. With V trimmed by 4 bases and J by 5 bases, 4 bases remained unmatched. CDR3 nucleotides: TGTGCCAGCAGTTTGCCGGACAGGGGGACCGGGGAGCTGTTTTTT. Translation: CASSLPDRGTGELFF.

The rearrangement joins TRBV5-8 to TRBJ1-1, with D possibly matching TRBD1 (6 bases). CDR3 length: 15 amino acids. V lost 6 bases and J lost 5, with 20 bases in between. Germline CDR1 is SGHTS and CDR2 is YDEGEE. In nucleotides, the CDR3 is TGTGCCAGCAACGAGGACAGAGGATCGAGAACTGAAGCTTTCTTT. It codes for CASNEDRGSRTEAFF.

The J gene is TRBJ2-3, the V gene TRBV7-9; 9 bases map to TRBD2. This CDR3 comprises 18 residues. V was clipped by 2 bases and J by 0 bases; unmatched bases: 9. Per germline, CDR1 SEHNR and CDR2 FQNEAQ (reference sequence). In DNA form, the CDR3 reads TGTGCCAGCAGCTTACCCCTAGCGGGGTATACTAGCACAGATACGCAGTATTTT. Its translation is CASSLPLAGYTSTDTQYF. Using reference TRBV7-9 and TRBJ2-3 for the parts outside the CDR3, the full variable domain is DTGVSQNPRHKITKRGQNVTFRCDPISEHNRLYWYRQTLGQGPEFLTYFQNEAQLEKSRLLSDRFSAERPKGSFSTLEIQRTEQGDSAMYLCASSLPLAGYTSTDTQYFGPGTRLTVL.

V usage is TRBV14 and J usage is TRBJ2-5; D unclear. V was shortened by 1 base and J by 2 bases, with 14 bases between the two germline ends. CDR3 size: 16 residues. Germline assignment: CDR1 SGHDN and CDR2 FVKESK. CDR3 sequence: CASSQVASVSQETQYF. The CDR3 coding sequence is TGTGCCAGCAGCCAAGTAGCCTCAGTCTCTCAAGAGACCCAGTACTTC.

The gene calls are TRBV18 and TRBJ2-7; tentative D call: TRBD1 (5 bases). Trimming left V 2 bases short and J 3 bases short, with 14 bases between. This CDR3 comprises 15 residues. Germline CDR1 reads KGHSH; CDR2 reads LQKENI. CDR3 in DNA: TGTGCCAGCTCACCAGGGGCTGGGGTCGTCTACGAGCAGTACTTC. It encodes CASSPGAGVVYEQYF.

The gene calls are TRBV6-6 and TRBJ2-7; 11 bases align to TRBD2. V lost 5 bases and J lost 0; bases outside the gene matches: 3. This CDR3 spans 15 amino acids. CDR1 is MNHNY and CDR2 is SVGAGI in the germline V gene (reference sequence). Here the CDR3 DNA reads TGTGCCAGCAGTCGCACTAGCGGGAGCTCCTACGAGCAGTACTTC. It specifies CASSRTSGSSYEQYF.

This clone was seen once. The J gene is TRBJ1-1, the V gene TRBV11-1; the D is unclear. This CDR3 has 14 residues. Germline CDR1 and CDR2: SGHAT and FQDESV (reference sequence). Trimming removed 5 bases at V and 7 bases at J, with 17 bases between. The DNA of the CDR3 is TGTGCCAGCAGCCGATTCGCCGATATATTTGAAGCTTTCTTT. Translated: CASSRFADIFEAFF.

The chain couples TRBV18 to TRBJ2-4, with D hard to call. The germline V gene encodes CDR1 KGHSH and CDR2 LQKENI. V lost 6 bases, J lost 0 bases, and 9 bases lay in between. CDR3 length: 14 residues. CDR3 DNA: TGTGCCAGCTCGCAGGATATAGCCAAAAACATTCAGTACTTC. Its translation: CASSQDIAKNIQYF. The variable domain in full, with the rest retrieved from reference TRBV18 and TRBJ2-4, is NAGVMQNPRHLVRRRGQEARLRCSPMKGHSHVYWYRQLPEEGLKFMVYLQKENIIDESGMPKERFSAEFPKEGPSILRIQQVVRGDSAAYFCASSQDIAKNIQYFGAGTRLSVL.

The chain's CDR3 is CASRERQSKNSPLHF. DNA for the CDR3: TGCGCCAGCAGAGAGAGACAGAGCAAGAATTCACCCCTCCACTTT. The chain has TRBV5-1 and TRBJ1-6; a possible D gene is TRBD1 (5 bases). Germline V gene lookup returns CDR1 SGHRS and CDR2 YFSETQ. The length of the CDR3 is 15 residues. V was clipped by 5 bases and J by 7 bases, with 16 bases between them.

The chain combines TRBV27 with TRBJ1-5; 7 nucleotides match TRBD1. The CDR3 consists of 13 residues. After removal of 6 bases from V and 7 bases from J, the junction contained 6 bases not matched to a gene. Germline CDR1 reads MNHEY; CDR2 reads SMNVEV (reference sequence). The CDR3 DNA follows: TGTGCCAGCAGCAACAGGGGACGGCAGCCCCAGCATTTT. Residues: CASSNRGRQPQHF.

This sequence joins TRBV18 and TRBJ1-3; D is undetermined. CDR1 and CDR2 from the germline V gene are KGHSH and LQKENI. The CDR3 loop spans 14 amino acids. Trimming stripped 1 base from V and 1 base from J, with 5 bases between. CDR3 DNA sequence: TGTGCCAGCTCACCACTACAGTCTGGAAACACCATATATTTT. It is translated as CASSPLQSGNTIYF.

The CDR3 DNA is TGTGCCAGCAGCTTGGCAGGGAGCTCCTACGAGCAGTACTTC. Its protein product is CASSLAGSSYEQYF. The V gene is TRBV5-4, the J gene TRBJ2-7, with D perhaps matching TRBD1 or TRBD2 (5 bases each). The CDR3 has 14 residues. The V and J ends lost 0 bases and 0 bases respectively, with 7 bases between them. Germline CDR1 is SGHNT and CDR2 is YYREEE (reference sequence).

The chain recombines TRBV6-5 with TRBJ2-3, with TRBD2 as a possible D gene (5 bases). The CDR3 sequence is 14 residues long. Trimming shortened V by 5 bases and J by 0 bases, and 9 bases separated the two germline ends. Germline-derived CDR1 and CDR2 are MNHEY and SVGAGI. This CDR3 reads CASSLDYSTDTQYF. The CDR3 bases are TGTGCCAGCAGTCTCGACTACAGCACAGATACGCAGTATTTT.

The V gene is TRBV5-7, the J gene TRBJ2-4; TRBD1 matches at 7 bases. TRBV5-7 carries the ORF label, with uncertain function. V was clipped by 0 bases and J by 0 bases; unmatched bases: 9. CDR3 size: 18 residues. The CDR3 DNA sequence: TGTGCCAGCAGCTTGGCGACAGGGACCCTACTAGCCAAAAACATTCAGTACTTC. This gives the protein CASSLATGTLLAKNIQYF.

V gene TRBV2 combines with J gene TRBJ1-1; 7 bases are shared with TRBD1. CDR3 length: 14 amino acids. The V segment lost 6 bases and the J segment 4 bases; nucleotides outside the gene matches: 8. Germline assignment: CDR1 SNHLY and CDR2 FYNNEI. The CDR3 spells CASRDLTGATEAFF. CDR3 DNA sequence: TGTGCCAGCAGAGACCTCACAGGGGCCACTGAAGCTTTCTTT. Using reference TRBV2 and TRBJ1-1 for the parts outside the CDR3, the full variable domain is EPEVTQTPSHQVTQMGQEVILRCVPISNHLYFYWYRQILGQKVEFLVSFYNNEISEKSEIFDDQFSVERPDGSNFTLKIRSTKLEDSAMYFCASRDLTGATEAFFGQGTRLTVV.

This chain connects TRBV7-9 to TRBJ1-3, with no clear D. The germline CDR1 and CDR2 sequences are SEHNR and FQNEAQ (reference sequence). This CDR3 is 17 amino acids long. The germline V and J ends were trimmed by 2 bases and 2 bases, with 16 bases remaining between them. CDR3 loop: CASSLFGSRITGNTIYF. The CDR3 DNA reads TGTGCCAGCAGCTTATTTGGCAGTCGGATAACTGGAAACACCATATATTTT.

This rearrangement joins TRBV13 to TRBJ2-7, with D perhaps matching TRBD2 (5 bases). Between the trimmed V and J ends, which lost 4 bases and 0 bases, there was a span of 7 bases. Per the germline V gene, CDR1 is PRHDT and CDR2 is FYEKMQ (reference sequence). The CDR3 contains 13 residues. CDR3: CASSSGFSYEQYF. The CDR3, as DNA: TGTGCCAGCAGCTCGGGATTCTCCTACGAGCAGTACTTC.

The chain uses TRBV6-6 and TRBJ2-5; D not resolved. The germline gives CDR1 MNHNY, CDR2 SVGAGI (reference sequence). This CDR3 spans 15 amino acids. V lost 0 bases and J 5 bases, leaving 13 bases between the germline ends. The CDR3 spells CASSYSMIRSETQYF. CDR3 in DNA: TGTGCCAGCAGTTACTCAATGATCAGGAGCGAGACCCAGTACTTC.

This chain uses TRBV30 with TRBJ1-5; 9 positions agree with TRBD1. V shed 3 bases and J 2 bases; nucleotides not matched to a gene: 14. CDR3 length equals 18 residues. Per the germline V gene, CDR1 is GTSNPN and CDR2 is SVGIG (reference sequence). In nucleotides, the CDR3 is TGTGCCTGGAGCACCGGGACAGGGCTCCTATCGGGCAATCAGCCCCAGCATTTT. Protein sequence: CAWSTGTGLLSGNQPQHF. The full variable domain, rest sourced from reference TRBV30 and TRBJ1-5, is SQTIHQWPATLVQPVGSPLSLECTVEGTSNPNLYWYRQAAGRGLQLLFYSVGIGQISSEVPQNLSASRPQDRQFILSSKKLLLSDSGFYLCAWSTGTGLLSGNQPQHFGDGTRLSIL.

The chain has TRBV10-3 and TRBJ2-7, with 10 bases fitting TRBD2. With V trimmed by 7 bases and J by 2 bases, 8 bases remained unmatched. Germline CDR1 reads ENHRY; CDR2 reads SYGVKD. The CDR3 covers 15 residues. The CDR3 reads CAINTAAGGPYEQYF. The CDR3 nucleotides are TGTGCCATCAATACTGCAGCGGGAGGGCCCTACGAGCAGTACTTC.

The CDR3 nucleotides are TGTGCCAGCAGCTTAGCCGGACTAGCGACGTACCAAGAGACCCAGTACTTC. Translated: CASSLAGLATYQETQYF. The J gene is TRBJ2-5, the V gene TRBV7-2; 9 bases line up with TRBD2. There are 17 residues in the CDR3. CDR1 and CDR2 from the germline V gene are SGHTA and FQGNSA. The V and J ends lost 0 bases and 0 bases, in that order; junction bases with no gene match: 5.

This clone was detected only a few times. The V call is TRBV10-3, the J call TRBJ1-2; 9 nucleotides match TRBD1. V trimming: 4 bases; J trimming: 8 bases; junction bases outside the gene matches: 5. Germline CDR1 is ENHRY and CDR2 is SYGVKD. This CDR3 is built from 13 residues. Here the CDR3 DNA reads TGTGCCATCAGTGGGGACAGGGAATCAGGCTACACCTTC. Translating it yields CAISGDRESGYTF.

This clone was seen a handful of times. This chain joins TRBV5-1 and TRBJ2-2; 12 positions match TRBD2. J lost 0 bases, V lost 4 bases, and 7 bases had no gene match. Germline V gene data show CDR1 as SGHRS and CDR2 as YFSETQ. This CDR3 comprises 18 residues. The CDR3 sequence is CASSLRLAGAANTGELFF. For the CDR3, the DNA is TGCGCCAGCAGCCTTAGACTAGCGGGGGCAGCGAACACCGGGGAGCTGTTTTTT.

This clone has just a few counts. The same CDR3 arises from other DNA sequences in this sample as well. The CDR3 DNA sequence: TGTGCCAGCTCTCCCACACTGAACACTGAAGCTTTCTTT. Amino acids: CASSPTLNTEAFF. The chain uses TRBV18 and TRBJ1-1, with no clear D. The germline V gene encodes CDR1 KGHSH and CDR2 LQKENI. V lost 6 bases to trimming and J lost 0 bases, with 8 bases between them. The CDR3 runs 13 residues. The variable domain in full, with the rest retrieved from reference TRBV18 and TRBJ1-1, is NAGVMQNPRHLVRRRGQEARLRCSPMKGHSHVYWYRQLPEEGLKFMVYLQKENIIDESGMPKERFSAEFPKEGPSILRIQQVVRGDSAAYFCASSPTLNTEAFFGQGTRLTVV.